The clone carrying this TCR beta chain was picked up one time. Its cognate antigen is unknown. Clones were sequenced by immunoSEQ multiplex PCR, and TCRdb holds only the in-frame ones, with some missing. The table lists fewer than 150,000 clones, approximately 88% of them singletons. V lost 7 bases, J lost 3 bases, and 13 bases lay in between. The CDR3 consists of 14 residues. Per germline, CDR1 LNHDA and CDR2 SQIVND (reference sequence). The data are from a study of T cell responses to AZD1222 COVID-19 vaccine. General observations from the study: White British donors predominated, females outnumbered males, and clonal diversity was possibly underestimated. Nearly half of unique spike-specific TCRs reportedly avoided B.1.351 and B.1.1.7 mutated regions.

The sequence came from an adult who received the AZD1222 COVID-19 vaccine. The sequencing here drew on peripheral blood, taken 28 days after the second AZD1222 dose. V gene TRBV19 combines with J gene TRBJ2-1; D is unresolved. CDR3 bases: TGTGCCAGTAACTCGGGTCTCCACTACAATGAGCAGTTCTTC. Residues: CASNSGLHYNEQFF.